This T cell receptor (beta chain) was sequenced during a study of T cell clonality in common variable immunodeficiency. Germline lookup yields CDR1 KGHSH and CDR2 LQKENI. The CDR3 is 15 residues long. The V and J ends lost 8 bases and 6 bases respectively, with 22 bases between them. In this sample, this clone turned up many times. The antigen remains unidentified. The CDR3 extends 3 residues past the end of the read, so its final part is completed from the germline J gene. Diagnosis required reduced IgG, IgA and/or IgM with specific antibody deficiency. Sequencing input was equivalent genomic DNA from CVID and controls. Sequencing was performed with immunoSEQ multiplex PCR; in TCRdb, only in-frame clones are kept and a portion is missing. The data show 30,000 to 40,000 clones, none appearing only once, with roughly 6.7% held by the ten largest. Regarding the study as a whole: What drives increased CVID clonality needs T cell subpopulation sequencing. Links between repertoire features and CVID complications were heterogeneity-limited. Fewer deletions and N-nucleotide insertions were reportedly seen in common variable immunodeficiency TCR beta sequences.

The chain is built from TRBV18 and TRBJ2-5; TRBD1 might be the D (5 bases). The receptor was isolated from a human donor with common variable immunodeficiency. The sequenced sample was peripheral blood mononuclear cells. The CDR3 is CASLPKGQGAQTQYF. The sequenced CDR3 bases are TGTGCCAGCCTACCAAAAGGGCAGGGTGCACAGACC.